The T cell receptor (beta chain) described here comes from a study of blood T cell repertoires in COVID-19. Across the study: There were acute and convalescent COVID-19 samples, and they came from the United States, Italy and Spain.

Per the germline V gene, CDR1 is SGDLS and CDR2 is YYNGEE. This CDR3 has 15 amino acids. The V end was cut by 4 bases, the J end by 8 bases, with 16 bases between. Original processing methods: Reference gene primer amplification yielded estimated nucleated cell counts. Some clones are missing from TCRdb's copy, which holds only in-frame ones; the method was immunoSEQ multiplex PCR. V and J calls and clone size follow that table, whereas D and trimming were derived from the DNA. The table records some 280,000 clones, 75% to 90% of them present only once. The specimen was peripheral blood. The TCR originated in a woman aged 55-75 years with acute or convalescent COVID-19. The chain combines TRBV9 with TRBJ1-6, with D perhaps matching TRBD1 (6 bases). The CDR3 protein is CASSPGGGHDSPLHF. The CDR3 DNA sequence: TGTGCCAGCAGCCCCGGGGGGGGACACGATTCACCCCTCCACTTT. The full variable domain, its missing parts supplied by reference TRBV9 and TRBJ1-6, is DSGVTQTPKHLITATGQRVTLRCSPRSGDLSVYWYQQSLDQGLQFLIQYYNGEERAKGNILERFSAQQFPDLHSELNLSSLELGDSALYFCASSPGGGHDSPLHFGNGTRLTVT.